The 20 T cell receptor beta chains given below trace back to one sample, sequenced in a study of PD-1 blockade in classical Hodgkin lymphoma. The time point was: newly diagnosed, previously untreated cHL patient sample. Sequencing used immunoSEQ multiplex PCR; TCRdb keeps in-frame clones, though not all of them. The data contain over 60,000 clones, approximately 93% of them singletons. The specimen sequenced was peripheral blood mononuclear cells (PBMCs). All receptors derive from a human donor with classical Hodgkin lymphoma.

J is TRBJ1-1 and V is TRBV28; D call uncertain. The CDR3 runs 14 residues. The ends were cut back, 2 bases at V and 3 bases at J, with 10 bases in the middle. Germline CDR1 MDHEN, CDR2 SYDVKM. CDR3 region: CASSLVREDTEAFF. CDR3 DNA sequence: TGTGCCAGCAGTTTAGTCCGGGAAGACACTGAAGCTTTCTTT.

CDR3 protein: CASSRTETQYF. The CDR3, as DNA: TGTGCCAGCAGCCGGACAGAGACCCAGTACTTC. This sequence joins TRBV7-9 and TRBJ2-5; no clear D gene. V was clipped by 5 bases and J by 4 bases, with 5 bases between them. The CDR3 is 11 residues long. From germline, CDR1 is SEHNR and CDR2 FQNEAQ (reference sequence).

This rearrangement joins TRBV11-1 to TRBJ1-6; D is undetermined. The V gene's germline CDR1 is SGHAT and CDR2 FQDESV (reference sequence). The ends were cut back, 1 base at V and 1 base at J, with 5 bases in the middle. The CDR3 spans 15 residues. CDR3 nucleotides: TGTGCCAGCAGCTTAGACGGATCCTATAATTCACCCCTCCACTTT. Protein sequence: CASSLDGSYNSPLHF.

The count of this clone is one. The chain employs TRBV6-6 and TRBJ1-1; possibly TRBD1 for D (5 bases). Germline V gene lookup returns CDR1 MNHNY and CDR2 SVGAGI (reference sequence). CDR3 length: 12 residues. The V and J ends lost 5 bases and 1 base respectively, with 5 bases between them. CDR3 residues: CASSRGNTEAFF. The CDR3 bases are TGTGCCAGCAGTAGGGGGAACACTGAAGCTTTCTTT.

V gene TRBV19 combines with J gene TRBJ1-2; 7 bases agree with TRBD1. Germline assignment: CDR1 LNHDA and CDR2 SQIVND (reference sequence). The trim removed 5 bases at V and 4 bases at J, leaving 16 bases unmatched. This CDR3 has 17 amino acids. CDR3: CASSASGGTALGYGYTF. CDR3 nucleotides: TGTGCCAGTAGTGCCAGCGGAGGGACAGCGCTAGGCTATGGCTACACCTTC.

The rearrangement uses TRBV18 and TRBJ2-1, with 9 bases identical to TRBD2. Trimming at V came to 6 bases and at J to 7 bases, leaving 10 bases not matched to a gene. The CDR3 spans 15 residues. Germline V gene data show CDR1 as KGHSH and CDR2 as LQKENI. For the CDR3, the DNA is TGTGCCAGCTCGCCCCTAGCGGGGACTGGTAATGAGCAGTTCTTC. Its protein is CASSPLAGTGNEQFF.

The J gene is TRBJ2-3, the V gene TRBV5-6; weak D call: TRBD2 (6 bases). This CDR3 contains 15 residues. CDR1 and CDR2 from the germline V gene are SGHDT and YYEEEE. The V gene lost 0 bases and the J gene lost 7 bases, with 15 bases spanning the gap. CDR3 sequence: CASSLARGVPNTQYF. The CDR3 nucleotides are TGTGCCAGCAGCTTGGCGCGGGGAGTACCAAATACGCAGTATTTT.

The chain links TRBV7-3 to TRBJ2-2, with unresolved D. V shed 2 bases and J shed 4 bases, with 2 bases lying between them. The germline CDR1 and CDR2 sequences are SGHTA and FQGTGA. This CDR3 comprises 12 residues. CDR3 nucleotide sequence: TGTGCCAGCAGCTTAGGCACCGGGGAGCTGTTTTTT. Encoded protein: CASSLGTGELFF.

The V gene is TRBV7-8, the J gene TRBJ1-5, with a possible D match to TRBD1 (5 bases). From germline, CDR1 is SGHVS and CDR2 FQNEAQ. V was pared by 0 bases and J by 3 bases, with 12 bases between. The CDR3 totals 16 residues. CDR3 residues: CASSLAPGPNNQPQHF. Here the CDR3 DNA reads TGTGCCAGCAGCTTAGCCCCAGGGCCGAACAATCAGCCCCAGCATTTT.

This clone was recorded only once. Germline and junction disagree at one end, which may indicate a read error. The V gene is TRBV2, the J gene TRBJ2-7, with unresolved D. Germline values: CDR1 SNHLY, CDR2 FYNNEI. The CDR3 is made up of 13 amino acids. The CDR3 DNA reads as TGTGCCAGCAGCGAAGACATCTCCTACGAGCAGTACTTC. Its translation: CASSEDISYEQYF.

This chain joins TRBV6-6 and TRBJ1-1; D remains ambiguous. V was clipped by 6 bases and J by 0 bases, with 8 bases between them. Germline V gives CDR1 MNHNY, CDR2 SVGAGI (reference sequence). The CDR3 loop spans 13 amino acids. CDR3 DNA sequence: TGTGCCAGCAGGAAGACAATGAACACTGAAGCTTTCTTT. Protein: CASRKTMNTEAFF.

V gene TRBV19 combines with J gene TRBJ2-1; 7 bases fit TRBD2. Germline V gene lookup returns CDR1 LNHDA and CDR2 SQIVND (reference sequence). This CDR3 region has 14 residues. The V segment lost 9 bases and the J segment 3 bases; nucleotides outside the gene matches: 8. CDR3 nucleotides: TGTGCCAGCAGCTACCGGGACTACTACAATGAGCAGTTCTTC. This sequence encodes CASSYRDYYNEQFF.

The rearrangement uses TRBV11-3 and TRBJ2-1, with 10 bases lining up with TRBD1. V was pared by 2 bases and J by 7 bases, with 11 bases of the junction left unmatched. Germline CDR1 SGHNT, CDR2 YENEEA. The CDR3 sequence is 17 residues long. The CDR3 DNA reads TGTGCCAGCAGCTTAAGGTCCGGCCGGACAGGGGGTAATGAGCAGTTCTTC. This sequence encodes CASSLRSGRTGGNEQFF.

V and J are TRBV5-1 and TRBJ2-5, with TRBD1 identical over 8 bases. V gave up 2 bases and J gave up 5 bases; unmatched junction bases: 8. The germline V gene has CDR1 SGHRS and CDR2 YFSETQ. This CDR3 has 15 amino acids. CDR3 nucleotides: TGCGCCAGCAGCTTAAACACAGGGGGTGGCGAGACCCAGTACTTC. Amino acid sequence: CASSLNTGGGETQYF.

V usage is TRBV2 and J usage is TRBJ2-1; 9 bases match TRBD2. The V segment lost 2 bases and the J segment 0 bases; nucleotides outside the gene matches: 5. CDR3 length equals 17 residues. In germline, CDR1 is SNHLY, CDR2 FYNNEI. CDR3 bases: TGTGCCAGCAGTGAACGCGGGGGGGAGAACTCCTACAATGAGCAGTTCTTC. Translation: CASSERGGENSYNEQFF.

The chain is built from TRBV7-8 and TRBJ1-1; 7 positions match TRBD1. The length of the CDR3 is 14 residues. V was pared by 1 base and J by 4 bases, with 3 bases of the junction left unmatched. Germline V gene sequence: CDR1 SGHVS, CDR2 FQNEAQ. CDR3 region: CASSLEGAGTEAFF. The CDR3 region has the DNA TGTGCCAGCAGCTTAGAGGGGGCTGGCACTGAAGCTTTCTTT.

CDR3 coding DNA: TGTGCCAGCTCACTAGGACAGGGGATGAACACTGAAGCTTTCTTT. This encodes CASSLGQGMNTEAFF. The V call is TRBV18, the J call TRBJ1-1; TRBD1 agrees at 9 bases. The CDR3 has 15 amino acids. Germline CDR1 reads KGHSH; CDR2 reads LQKENI. With V trimmed by 4 bases and J by 0 bases, 3 bases remained unmatched.

The chain has TRBV27 and TRBJ2-1; D may be TRBD1 or TRBD2 (7 bases each). CDR3 length equals 15 residues. CDR1 is MNHEY and CDR2 is SMNVEV in the germline V gene (reference sequence). V lost 2 bases and J lost 5, with 13 bases in between. The CDR3 loop is CASSLQGGGHNEQFF. The CDR3 DNA reads TGTGCCAGCAGTTTACAGGGGGGGGGCCACAATGAGCAGTTCTTC.

The chain combines TRBV5-1 with TRBJ2-1; D might be TRBD1 or TRBD2, each matching 5 bases. The CDR3 runs to 15 residues. With 2 bases removed from V and 6 bases from J, the gap between germline ends came to 15 bases. In germline, CDR1 is SGHRS, CDR2 YFSETQ. CDR3 nucleotide sequence: TGCGCCAGCAGCTTCGGGCCCGAGAGGGGCAATGAGCAGTTCTTC. It specifies CASSFGPERGNEQFF.

V gene TRBV29-1 combines with J gene TRBJ1-4; 10 nucleotides align to TRBD1. V lost 5 bases and J lost 2; bases outside the gene matches: 5. This CDR3 is 15 amino acids long. The V gene's germline CDR1 is SQVTM and CDR2 ANQGSEA. The CDR3 here is CSVMRDRGTNEKLFF. Written as DNA, the CDR3 is TGCAGCGTTATGAGGGACAGGGGCACTAATGAAAAACTGTTTTTT.